This T cell receptor (beta chain) was sequenced in a study of cytomegalovirus exposure and HLA in healthy donors. Study as a whole: Around 86 million unique TCRs, all from HLA-typed donors, were included in an early release of the data. Of the donors genotyped, 300 to 500 in all, around 77% fell in the Caucasian-associated ancestry cluster. Study-wide findings and caveats: The authors enumerated some 160 TCR beta chains as linked to cytomegalovirus.

This CDR3 spans 13 amino acids. The germline CDR1 and CDR2 sequences are SQVTM and ANQGSEA. The V and J ends lost 7 bases and 0 bases respectively, with 12 bases between them. As concerns this clone: What it binds is not known.

In the PCR, 60 Vbeta and 13 Jbeta primers were used. Only in-frame clones appear in the TCRdb table, and some are missing; sequencing was by immunoSEQ multiplex PCR. This table holds approximately 190,000 clones. The sequenced sample was PBMCs. This clonotype was obtained from a boy aged 5-17 years in good health and CMV-seronegative. This chain connects TRBV29-1 to TRBJ1-1; TRBD1 is a possible D gene (6 bases). The CDR3 spells CSATGSMNTEAFF. The CDR3 nucleotides are TGCAGCGCTACAGGGTCCATGAACACTGAAGCTTTCTTT.